This TCR beta chain was identified during a study of blood T cells in healthy people across ages. Looked up from germline, CDR1 is MGHRA and CDR2 is YSYEKL. The CDR3 totals 15 residues. V was pared by 3 bases and J by 1 base, with 12 bases between. Together with a sample-barcoded 5' primer, a J-beta primer mix was included in a second PCR lasting about 7 to 12 cycles. Every cDNA molecule carried a tag from a template-switch adaptor bearing 12 random nucleotides. TCRdb re-called the 5' RACE reads with MiXCR, one entry per CDR3 protein. The sample includes approximately 900,000 distinct CDR3 sequences, 48% of them seen just once. The sample holds a few counts of this clonotype.

This receptor was obtained from a young man in good health. Specimen: blood. The V and J genes are TRBV4-1 and TRBJ1-1; the D gene is possibly TRBD1 (6 bases). The CDR3: CASSHTPQGNTEAFF. The CDR3 nucleotides are TGCGCCAGCAGCCACACCCCACAGGGGAACACTGAAGCTTTCTTT.